The rows below give T cell receptor beta chains drawn from one sample of a study of prognosis after radiotherapy for stage I lung cancer. TCRdb re-analysed the multiplex PCR reads in MiXCR, keeping a single row per CDR3 protein. The sample carries about 17,000 distinct CDR3 sequences, about 18% recorded once. The sample in question was PBMCs, obtained before or after stereotactic body radiation therapy (not recorded which). The receptor source for this set is a donor over 45 with non-small cell lung cancer. The CDR3 runs from the conserved cysteine through the conserved F or W. Fields, in order: clone size, CDR3 length, J gene, D gene, V gene, CDR3 DNA, CDR3 protein. A D gene is named only where the DNA matches it firmly. Expanded clones are given a class, and other clones once, few, many or no size at all.

>many|13|TRBJ1-5|.|TRBV12-3/TRBV12-4
TGTGCCAGCAGGGACAGTGGCAATCAGCCCCAGCATTTT
CASRDSGNQPQHF
>.|19|TRBJ1-3|TRBD1|TRBV2
TGTGCCAGCAGTGAATTTTCTATCCAGGGGGGCTTAGGAGGAAACACCATATATTTT
CASSEFSIQGGLGGNTIYF
>many|17|TRBJ2-7|TRBD1|TRBV20-1
TGCAGTGCCCCAGATAGGGGGGGGACAGGGGGTGCCCACGAGCAGTACTTC
CSAPDRGGTGGAHEQYF
>many|16|TRBJ1-3|.|TRBV9
TGTGCCAGCAGCGTAGCGGGCAGCAGATCTGGAAACACCATATATTTT
CASSVAGSRSGNTIYF
>many|14|TRBJ1-1|.|TRBV18
TGTGCCAGCTCGCAAGACAGGATGAACACTGAAGCTTTCTTT
CASSQDRMNTEAFF
>medium-sized|15|TRBJ2-3|.|TRBV11-2
TGTGCCAGCAGCTTAGTTGGGGGGCAGGCAGATACGCAGTATTTT
CASSLVGGQADTQYF
>many|15|TRBJ2-2|.|TRBV2
TGTGCCAGCAGTGAACGGTGGGTTGGGACCGGGGAGCTGTTTTTT
CASSERWVGTGELFF
>many|13|TRBJ2-5|.|TRBV27
TGTGCCAGCAGTTTACGAGATGGGGAGACCCAGTACTTC
CASSLRDGETQYF
>many|15|TRBJ2-1|.|TRBV30
TGTGCCTGCCTTGGACCAGGGTGGTACTACAATGAGCAGTTCTTC
CACLGPGWYYNEQFF
>.|15|TRBJ1-1|.|TRBV19
TGTGCCAGTAGTACCCCGGGGGGCAGTAACACTGAAGCCCTCTTT
CASSTPGGSNTEALF
>.|15|TRBJ1-4|.|TRBV6-4
TGTACCAGTAGTACAAATTCGGCAACTAATGAAAAACTGTTTTTT
CTSSTNSATNEKLFF
>many|12|TRBJ2-3|.|TRBV3-1
TGTGCCAGCAGCCCGAGCACAGATACGCAGTATTTT
CASSPSTDTQYF
>few|12|TRBJ2-5|.|TRBV13
TGTGCCAGCAGCCAGTCCCAAGAGACCCAGTACTTC
CASSQSQETQYF
>.|15|TRBJ2-7|TRBD2|TRBV9
TGTGCCAGCAGCGTTAGCGGGAAGACCGGGAACGAGCAGTACTTC
CASSVSGKTGNEQYF
>many|13|TRBJ1-2|.|TRBV7-9
TGTGCCAGCAGCCCCGGGACAACATATGGCTACACCTTC
CASSPGTTYGYTF
>medium-sized|15|TRBJ2-3|TRBD1|TRBV20-1
TGCAGTGCTAGCGGACAGGGTAAAGGCACAGATACGCAGTATTTT
CSASGQGKGTDTQYF
>many|14|TRBJ2-7|TRBD2|TRBV7-2
TGTGCCAGCAGCCTAGCGGGAGGCGCCTACGAGCAGTACTTC
CASSLAGGAYEQYF
>many|14|TRBJ1-5|TRBD1|TRBV10-3
TGTGCCATCAGTGACCAGGGGGCCAATCAGCCCCAGCATTTT
CAISDQGANQPQHF
>many|14|TRBJ1-2|TRBD1|TRBV25-1
TGTGCCAGCAGCCATGGGGGGACAGGCCCTATTAGCGCCTTC
CASSHGGTGPISAF
>many|17|TRBJ2-1|TRBD1|TRBV12-3/TRBV12-4
TGTGCCAGCAGTCTCGATCCGGGACAGGGGAGACCTTATGAGCAGTTCTTC
CASSLDPGQGRPYEQFF
>medium-sized|15|TRBJ1-6|.|TRBV12-3/TRBV12-4
TGTGCCAGCAGTTTTGGGCTCCCGACCCATTCACCCCTCCACTTT
CASSFGLPTHSPLHF
>many|15|TRBJ2-1|TRBD2|TRBV20-1
TGCAGTGCTAATGGACTAGCCTTTTCCTACAATGAGCAGTTCTTC
CSANGLAFSYNEQFF
>many|16|TRBJ2-2|TRBD1|TRBV6-1
TGTGCCAGCAGGGAGGGACAGGGGGCGTTTCCCGGGGAGCTGTTTTTT
CASREGQGAFPGELFF
>many|13|TRBJ2-7|.|TRBV6-1
TGTGCCAGCAGCCTAGCGTCGTCCTACGAGCAGTACTTC
CASSLASSYEQYF
>many|17|TRBJ2-2|.|TRBV30
TGTGCCTGGAACTTCCCCCTCGGGGGGCCGAACACCGGGGAGCTGTTTTTT
CAWNFPLGGPNTGELFF
>many|16|TRBJ2-2|.|TRBV6-5
TGTGCCAGCAGTTACTCGGCAGCGGCGAACACCGGGGAGCTGTTTTTT
CASSYSAAANTGELFF
>many|14|TRBJ2-2|.|TRBV7-3
TGTGCCAGCAGCGCGTCAGGGAGCACCGGGGAGCTGTTTTTT
CASSASGSTGELFF
>many|14|TRBJ2-1|.|TRBV18
TGTGCCAGCTCACCACCCCGACTAGGGGGTGAGCAGTTCTTC
CASSPPRLGGEQFF
>many|17|TRBJ2-2|.|TRBV15
TGTGCCACCAGCAGAATGGGGGCGGGGTCGAACACCGGGGAGCTGTTTTTT
CATSRMGAGSNTGELFF
>many|15|TRBJ1-2|.|TRBV15
TGTGCCACCAGCAGCGCCGGGACACTCGGGTATGGCTACACCTTC
CATSSAGTLGYGYTF
>many|14|TRBJ2-3|.|TRBV20-1
TGCAGTGCTAGAACTCGACAGGCCACAGATACGCAGTATTTT
CSARTRQATDTQYF
>medium-sized|18|TRBJ2-1|.|TRBV6-5
TGTGCCAGCAGTTGGGCCCCGGCAGGGGACTCCGTCAACAATGAGCAGTTCTTC
CASSWAPAGDSVNNEQFF
>many|13|TRBJ2-3|.|TRBV6-1
TGTGTCATCCGGAGCACTAGCACAGATACGCAGTATTTT
CVIRSTSTDTQYF
>many|14|TRBJ1-1|.|TRBV20-1
TGCAGTGCTAGTCCGTCCCAGGGGAACACTGAAGCTTTCTTT
CSASPSQGNTEAFF
>many|13|TRBJ2-7|TRBD2|TRBV20-1
TGCAGTGCCCCGGGACTAGCTGGATACGAGCAGTACTTC
CSAPGLAGYEQYF
>many|15|TRBJ2-5|.|TRBV5-6
TGTGCCAGCAGCATCTTGACAGGCTCCGGGGAGACCCAGTACTTC
CASSILTGSGETQYF
>many|19|TRBJ2-1|TRBD2|TRBV19
TGTGCCAGTAGGGAAGCGGGAGGGCCCTTTGGGGTCTCCTACAATGAGCAGTTCTTC
CASREAGGPFGVSYNEQFF
>many|15|TRBJ1-1|TRBD1|TRBV19
TGTGCCACCCGACCAGGGGGCTATCGGGTCACTGAAGCTTTCTTT
CATRPGGYRVTEAFF
>many|15|TRBJ2-1|TRBD2|TRBV5-1
TGCGCCAGCAGCTTGGTATCGGGGGGGCCGCATGAGCAGTTCTTC
CASSLVSGGPHEQFF
>many|13|TRBJ1-2|.|TRBV18
TGTGCCAGCTCACCAACGGCAGGGTATGGCTACACCTTC
CASSPTAGYGYTF
>many|15|TRBJ1-2|TRBD1|TRBV6-1
TGTGCCGGACGTACCGACAGGGAGACTAACTATGGCTACACCTTC
CAGRTDRETNYGYTF
>few|15|TRBJ2-2|.|TRBV5-1
TGCGCCAGCAGCTTAGGCAGGGGCGGTACCGGGGAGCTGTTTTTT
CASSLGRGGTGELFF
>many|18|TRBJ1-1|.|TRBV4-1
TGCGCCAGCAGCCAAGGGTTCTTAGGCCGTAGGAGAAACACTGAAGCTTTCTTT
CASSQGFLGRRRNTEAFF
>.|14|TRBJ1-3|.|TRBV28
TGTGCCAGCAGTCTCACAGGGAGGGGAAACACCATATATTTT
CASSLTGRGNTIYF
>many|14|TRBJ2-5|.|TRBV27
TGTGCCAGCCAATTCAACTGGGAGGCGGAGACCCAGTACTTC
CASQFNWEAETQYF
>many|14|TRBJ1-3|.|TRBV4-2
TGTGCCAGCAGCCAACCGGACAGTAGAAACACCATATATTTT
CASSQPDSRNTIYF
>many|13|TRBJ1-1|.|TRBV7-2
TGTGCCAGCAGCAAACAGGGGAACACTGAAGCTTTCTTT
CASSKQGNTEAFF
>medium-sized|15|TRBJ2-1|.|TRBV7-8
TGTGCCAGCAGCTTACGAATAGCTGCATACAATGAGCAGTTCTTC
CASSLRIAAYNEQFF
>many|14|TRBJ2-7|.|TRBV4-1
TGCGCCAGCAGCCAAGAACAGGGCTCCTACGAGCAGTACTTC
CASSQEQGSYEQYF
>many|12|TRBJ2-3|.|TRBV7-9
TGTGCCAGCAGCCCGAAAAGGGATACGCAGTATTTT
CASSPKRDTQYF
>many|16|TRBJ2-1|TRBD1|TRBV10-3
TGTGCCATCAGTGATATAGGGACAGGGGGTAGGTATGAGCAGTTCTTC
CAISDIGTGGRYEQFF
>.|13|TRBJ2-7|.|TRBV5-5
TGCGCCAGCAGCTTTACAGATACCTACGAGCAGTACTTC
CASSFTDTYEQYF
>many|15|TRBJ2-1|TRBD2|TRBV29-1
TGCAGCGTTGAATACGGCAGCGGGAGGGCCTATGAGCAGTTCTTC
CSVEYGSGRAYEQFF
>many|12|TRBJ2-3|.|TRBV28
TGTGCCAGCAGTGAGGGCCCAGATACGCAGTATTTT
CASSEGPDTQYF
>many|13|TRBJ2-1|TRBD1|TRBV4-1
TGCGCCAGCAGCCAGGGAGACAGGGGTAAACAGTTCTTC
CASSQGDRGKQFF
>many|14|TRBJ1-6|TRBD1|TRBV19
TGTGCCAGTGCCTGGGCAGGGGGAAATTCACCCCTCCACTTT
CASAWAGGNSPLHF
>many|17|TRBJ2-2|TRBD1|TRBV18
TGTGCCAGCTCGTCGGCGGGGACAGGGGCGAACACCGGGGAGCTGTTTTTT
CASSSAGTGANTGELFF
>.|16|TRBJ2-2|TRBD2|TRBV28
TGTGCCAACAGTTTATGGGAGGGTCCGAACACCGGGGAGCTGTTTTTC
CANSLWEGPNTGELFF
>many|13|TRBJ2-3|.|TRBV20-1
TGCAGTGCTAGAGAGACAGTAACAGATACGCAGTATTTT
CSARETVTDTQYF